Detailed here is one T cell receptor (beta chain). Cycle 7 day 1, cycle 4 day 1, and baseline were the timepoints at which blood was sampled. This specimen comes from a study of OX40 agonist ivuxolimab in advanced cancers. Study context: At 0.01 to 10 mg/kg, ivuxolimab was administered intravenously to patients every 2 weeks. Each dose-escalation patient presented with hepatocellular carcinoma, melanoma, renal cell or head and neck cancer. Enrollees could have had prior anti-PD-1, anti-PD-L1 or anti-CTLA-4 therapy, which over 35% had received.

The CDR3 is made up of 15 amino acids. Germline V CDR1 and CDR2: MNHNS, SASEGT. V gave up 7 bases and J gave up 0 bases, with 12 bases separating them. TCRdb keeps only in-frame clones here, not all; method: immunoSEQ multiplex PCR. This table has around 69,000 clones, approximately 80% appearing once. V is TRBV6-1 and J is TRBJ1-4; D unresolved. The sequence derives from an adult with an advanced solid tumor such as melanoma, head and neck, liver or kidney cancer. The specimen was CD4+ or CD8+ T cells sorted from blood, collected in a trial of the OX40 agonist ivuxolimab. As DNA, the CDR3 is TGTGCCAGCAACGCCCGGCAGGCAACTAATGAAAAACTGTTTTTT. It encodes CASNARQATNEKLFF.